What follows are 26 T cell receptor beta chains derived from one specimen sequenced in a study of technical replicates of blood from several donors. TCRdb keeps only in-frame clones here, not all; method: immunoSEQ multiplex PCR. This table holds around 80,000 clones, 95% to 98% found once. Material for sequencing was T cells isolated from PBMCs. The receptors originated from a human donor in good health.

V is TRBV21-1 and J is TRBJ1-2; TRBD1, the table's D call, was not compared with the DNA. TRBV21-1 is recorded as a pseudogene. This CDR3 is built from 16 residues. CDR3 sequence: CASQYGKYRALRGYTF. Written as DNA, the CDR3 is TGTGCCAGTCAATATGGGAAATACAGGGCCCTTAGAGGCTACACCTTC.

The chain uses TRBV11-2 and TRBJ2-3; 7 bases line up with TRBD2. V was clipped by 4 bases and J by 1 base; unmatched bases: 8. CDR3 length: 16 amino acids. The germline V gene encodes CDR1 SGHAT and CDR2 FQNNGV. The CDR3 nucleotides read TGTGCCAGCAGCTCAGGACTAGTTGGGGGCACAGATACGCAGTATTTT. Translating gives CASSSGLVGGTDTQYF.

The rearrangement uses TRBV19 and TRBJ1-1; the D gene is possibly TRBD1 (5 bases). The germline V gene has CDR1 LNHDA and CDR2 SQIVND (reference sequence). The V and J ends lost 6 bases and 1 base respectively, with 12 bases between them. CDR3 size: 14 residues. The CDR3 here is CASRFRGGNTEAFF. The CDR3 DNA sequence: TGTGCCAGTAGGTTTCGCGGGGGGAACACTGAAGCTTTCTTT. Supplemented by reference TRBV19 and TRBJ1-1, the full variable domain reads DGGITQSPKYLFRKEGQNVTLSCEQNLNHDAMYWYRQDPGQGLRLIYYSQIVNDFQKGDIAEGYSVSREKKESFPLTVTSAQKNPTAFYLCASRFRGGNTEAFFGQGTRLTVV.

CDR3 loop: CAISEGEGTDGYTF. CDR3 sequence (DNA): TGTGCCATCAGTGAGGGGGAGGGCACCGATGGCTACACCTTC. The chain links TRBV10-3 to TRBJ1-2; D call uncertain. CDR3 length: 14 amino acids. V was clipped by 2 bases and J by 6 bases, with 13 bases between them. Germline CDR1 reads ENHRY; CDR2 reads SYGVKD.

CDR3 sequence: CASSTYTGQGLAGELFF. The CDR3 nucleotides are TGTGCCAGTAGTACGTATACGGGACAGGGACTTGCCGGGGAGCTGTTTTTT. V is TRBV19 and J is TRBJ2-2; 9 nucleotides align to TRBD1. The CDR3 has 17 residues. Unmatched junction bases numbered 12, after V lost 4 bases and J lost 6 bases. The germline V gene encodes CDR1 LNHDA and CDR2 SQIVND (reference sequence).

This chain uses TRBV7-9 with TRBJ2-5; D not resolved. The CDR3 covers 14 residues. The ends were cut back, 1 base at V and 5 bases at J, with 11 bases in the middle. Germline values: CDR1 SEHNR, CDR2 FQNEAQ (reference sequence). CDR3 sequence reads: CASSLVPRMETQYF. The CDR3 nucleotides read TGTGCCAGCAGCTTAGTTCCTAGGATGGAGACCCAGTACTTC.

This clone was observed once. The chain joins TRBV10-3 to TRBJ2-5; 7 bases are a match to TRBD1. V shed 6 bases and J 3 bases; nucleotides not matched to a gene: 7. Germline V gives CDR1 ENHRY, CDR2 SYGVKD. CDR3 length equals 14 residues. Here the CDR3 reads CAISHDTGEETQYF. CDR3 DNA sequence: TGTGCCATCAGCCATGATACAGGGGAAGAGACCCAGTACTTC.

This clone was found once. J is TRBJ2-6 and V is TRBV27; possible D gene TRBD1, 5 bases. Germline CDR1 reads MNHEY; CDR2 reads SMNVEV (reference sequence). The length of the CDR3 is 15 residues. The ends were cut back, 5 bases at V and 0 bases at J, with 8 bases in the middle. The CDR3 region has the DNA TGTGCCAGCAGTCTAGGGGTCTCTGGGGCCAACGTCCTGACTTTC. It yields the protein CASSLGVSGANVLTF.

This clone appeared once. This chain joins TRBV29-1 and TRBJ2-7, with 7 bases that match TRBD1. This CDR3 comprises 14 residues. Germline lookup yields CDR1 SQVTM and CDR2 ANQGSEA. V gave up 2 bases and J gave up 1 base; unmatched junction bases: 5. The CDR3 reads CSVELGTASYEQYF. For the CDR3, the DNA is TGCAGCGTTGAACTAGGGACAGCTTCCTACGAGCAGTACTTC.

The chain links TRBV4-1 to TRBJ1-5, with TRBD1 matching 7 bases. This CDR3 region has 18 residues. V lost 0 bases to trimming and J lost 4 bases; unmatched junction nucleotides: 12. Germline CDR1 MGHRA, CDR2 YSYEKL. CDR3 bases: TGCGCCAGCAGCCAAGAAGGGGCCCCAACAGGGGTAAATCAGCCCCAGCATTTT. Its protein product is CASSQEGAPTGVNQPQHF.

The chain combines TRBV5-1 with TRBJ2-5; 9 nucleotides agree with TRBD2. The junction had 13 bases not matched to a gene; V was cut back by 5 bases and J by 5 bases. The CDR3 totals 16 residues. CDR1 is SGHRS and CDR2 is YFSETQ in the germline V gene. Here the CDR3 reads CASRRAGGTGVETQYF. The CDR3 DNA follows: TGCGCCAGCAGGCGCGCGGGAGGGACCGGGGTGGAGACCCAGTACTTC.

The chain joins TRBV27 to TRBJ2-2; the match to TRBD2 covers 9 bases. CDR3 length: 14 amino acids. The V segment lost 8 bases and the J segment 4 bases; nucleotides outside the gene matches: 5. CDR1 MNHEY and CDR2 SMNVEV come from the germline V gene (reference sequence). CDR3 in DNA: TGTGCCAGCTGTAGCGGGAGCCGCACCGGGGAGCTGTTTTTT. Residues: CASCSGSRTGELFF.

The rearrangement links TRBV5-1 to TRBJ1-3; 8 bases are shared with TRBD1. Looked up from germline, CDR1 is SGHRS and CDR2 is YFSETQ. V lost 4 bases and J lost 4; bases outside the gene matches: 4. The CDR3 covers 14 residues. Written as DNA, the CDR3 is TGCGCCAGCAGCCCACGGACAGGGGGAAACACCATATATTTT. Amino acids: CASSPRTGGNTIYF.

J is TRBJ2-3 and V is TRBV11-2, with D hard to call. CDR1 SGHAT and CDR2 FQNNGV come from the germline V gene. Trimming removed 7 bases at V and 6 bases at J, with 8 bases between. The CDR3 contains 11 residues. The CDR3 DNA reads TGTGCCAGCAACCCCCGGGATACGCAGTATTTT. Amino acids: CASNPRDTQYF.

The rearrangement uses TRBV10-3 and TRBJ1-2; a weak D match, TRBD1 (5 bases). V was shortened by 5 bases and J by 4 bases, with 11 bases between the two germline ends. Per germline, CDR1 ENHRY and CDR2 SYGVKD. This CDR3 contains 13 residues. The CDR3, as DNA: TGTGCCATCAGTTACGACAGCCCCTATGGCTACACCTTC. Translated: CAISYDSPYGYTF.

CDR3 protein: CASSQGQNIQYF. CDR3 DNA sequence: TGTGCCAGCAGCCAGGGCCAAAACATTCAGTACTTC. The gene calls are TRBV5-6 and TRBJ2-4, with D possibly being TRBD1 (5 bases). Germline CDR1 and CDR2: SGHDT and YYEEEE. The V end lost 4 bases, the J end lost 5 bases, and 7 bases lay between the germline ends. This CDR3 spans 12 amino acids.

CDR3 nucleotides: TGTGCCAGCAGCTTCGGGCGGGTGGACTATGGCTACACCTTC. It specifies CASSFGRVDYGYTF. V usage is TRBV5-6 and J usage is TRBJ1-2; D remains unclear. The germline V and J ends were trimmed by 2 bases and 3 bases, with 11 bases remaining between them. CDR1 is SGHDT and CDR2 is YYEEEE in the germline V gene. The CDR3 extends over 14 amino acids. Full variable domain (missing parts from reference TRBV5-6 and TRBJ1-2): DAGVTQSPTHLIKTRGQQVTLRCSPKSGHDTVSWYQQALGQGPQFIFQYYEEEERQRGNFPDRFSGHQFPNYSSELNVNALLLGDSALYLCASSFGRVDYGYTFGSGTRLTVV.

The CDR3 reads CASSQPFSGNTIYF. CDR3 DNA: TGCGCCAGCAGCCAACCTTTCTCTGGAAACACCATATATTTT. The gene calls are TRBV4-1 and TRBJ1-3; D is uncertain. This CDR3 spans 14 amino acids. Germline CDR1 MGHRA, CDR2 YSYEKL. Trimming pared 2 bases from V and 0 bases from J, leaving 5 bases between.

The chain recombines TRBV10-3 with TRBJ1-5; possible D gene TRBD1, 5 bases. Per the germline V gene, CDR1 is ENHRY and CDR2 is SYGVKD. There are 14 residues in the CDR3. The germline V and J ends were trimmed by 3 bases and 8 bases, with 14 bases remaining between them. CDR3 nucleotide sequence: TGTGCCATCAGTGATTGGGCCGGAGGGGAGCCCCAGCATTTT. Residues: CAISDWAGGEPQHF.

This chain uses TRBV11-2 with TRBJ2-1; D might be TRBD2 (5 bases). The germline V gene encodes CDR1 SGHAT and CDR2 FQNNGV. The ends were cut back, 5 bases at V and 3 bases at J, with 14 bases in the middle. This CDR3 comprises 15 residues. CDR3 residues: CASSPTVRVYNEQFF. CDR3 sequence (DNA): TGTGCCAGCAGCCCAACAGTGCGGGTCTACAATGAGCAGTTCTTC.

CDR3 bases: TGCGCCAGCAGGGCCGGGACAGGGAACACTGAAGCTTTCTTT. This gives the protein CASRAGTGNTEAFF. The chain couples TRBV10-1 to TRBJ1-1; 8 positions agree with TRBD1. Germline values: CDR1 WNHNN, CDR2 SYGVQD (reference sequence). The V gene end was trimmed by 6 bases and the J gene end by 1 base; junction bases not matched to a gene: 4. The CDR3 extends over 14 amino acids.

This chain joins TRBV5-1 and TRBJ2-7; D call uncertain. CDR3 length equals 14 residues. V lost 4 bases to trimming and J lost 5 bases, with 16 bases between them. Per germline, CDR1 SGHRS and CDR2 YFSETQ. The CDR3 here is CASSLSVDPDEQYF. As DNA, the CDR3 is TGCGCCAGCAGCCTAAGTGTCGATCCCGACGAGCAGTACTTC.

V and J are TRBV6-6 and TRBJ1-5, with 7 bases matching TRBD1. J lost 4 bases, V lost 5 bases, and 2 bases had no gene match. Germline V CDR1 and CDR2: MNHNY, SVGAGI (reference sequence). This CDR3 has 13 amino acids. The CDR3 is CASSRQGNQPQHF. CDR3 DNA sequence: TGTGCCAGCAGTCGACAGGGAAATCAGCCCCAGCATTTT.

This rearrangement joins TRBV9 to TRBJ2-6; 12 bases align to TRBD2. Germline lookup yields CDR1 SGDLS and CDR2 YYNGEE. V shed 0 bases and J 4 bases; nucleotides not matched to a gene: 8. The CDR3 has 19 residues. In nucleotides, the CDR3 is TGTGCCAGCAGCGTAGGCCGGACTAGCGGGGCCAACGGGGCCAACGTCCTGACTTTC. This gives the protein CASSVGRTSGANGANVLTF.

CDR3 DNA sequence: TGTGCCAGCAGTTACGGTCAGGGGAGGGGAGAGACCCAGTACTTC. Translated, it gives CASSYGQGRGETQYF. This chain links TRBV6-5 with TRBJ2-5, with D possibly being TRBD2 (7 bases). CDR1 is MNHEY and CDR2 is SVGAGI in the germline V gene. The V gene lost 2 bases and the J gene lost 4 bases, with 14 bases spanning the gap. This CDR3 has 15 residues.

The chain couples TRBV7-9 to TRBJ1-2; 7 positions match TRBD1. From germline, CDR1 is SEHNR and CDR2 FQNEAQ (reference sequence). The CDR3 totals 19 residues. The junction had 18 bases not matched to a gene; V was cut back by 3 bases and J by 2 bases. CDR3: CASSFGEGGQLRPNYGYTF. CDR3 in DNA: TGTGCCAGCAGCTTTGGAGAAGGGGGACAGTTACGTCCCAACTATGGCTACACCTTC.